These 17 T cell receptor beta chains share one sample of origin, sequenced in a study of CD8+ T cells in alopecia areata (dated by TCRdb to the late 2010s). The treatment or condition label on this specimen signifies: oral pan-JAK inhibitor, 5-10 mg twice daily. Libraries came from the immunoSEQ multiplex PCR assay. To provide template for TCR sequencing, every sample had RNA extracted and reverse transcribed into cDNA. Held by TCRdb, this immuneACCESS table contains in-frame sequences only and omits some clones. Under half of the omission traces to an unresolved V gene where checked; the cause of the rest is unknown. Recorded for this sample are 150,000 to 200,000 clones; roughly 60% of them occurred a single time. The ten largest make up about 1.3% of the sample. The source material was CD4+ T cells sorted from blood, sampled around week 49, from a patient treated with tofacitinib. These TCRs come from a human donor with alopecia areata.

This clone was counted only a few times. This sequence joins TRBV29-1 and TRBJ1-2, with TRBD1 identical over 7 bases. The CDR3 loop spans 12 amino acids. Trimming at V came to 6 bases and at J to 9 bases, leaving 10 bases not matched to a gene. Germline lookup yields CDR1 SQVTM and CDR2 ANQGSEA. The chain's CDR3 is CSVPNQGGSYTF. CDR3 nucleotides: TGCAGCGTCCCAAATCAGGGGGGGAGCTACACCTTC.

V usage is TRBV7-2 and J usage is TRBJ2-3; 7 positions match TRBD1. The CDR3 covers 14 residues. Germline assignment: CDR1 SGHTA and CDR2 FQGNSA. Unmatched junction bases numbered 6, after V lost 5 bases and J lost 4 bases. CDR3 in amino acids: CASSPTGVADTQYF. The CDR3 nucleotides are TGTGCCAGCAGCCCTACAGGGGTAGCAGATACGCAGTATTTT.

This rearrangement joins TRBV29-1 to TRBJ2-7; D is unclear. This CDR3 region has 13 residues. Germline CDR1 and CDR2: SQVTM and ANQGSEA. V lost 1 base and J 4 bases, leaving 11 bases between the germline ends. CDR3 bases: TGCAGCGTTGAAGTTGCAGGTCGGTACGAGCAGTACTTC. As protein: CSVEVAGRYEQYF.

This rearrangement joins TRBV7-2 to TRBJ1-2, with TRBD1 matching over 8 bases. J gave up 8 bases and V 7 bases, and 9 bases lay outside the gene matches. CDR1 SGHTA and CDR2 FQGNSA come from the germline V gene. The CDR3 runs 13 residues. CDR3 region: CASTQGQARGYTF. CDR3 bases: TGTGCCAGCACCCAGGGACAGGCCCGGGGCTACACCTTC.

This clone has a handful of counts. V is TRBV5-6 and J is TRBJ2-3; 8 bases are a match to TRBD1. Per the germline V gene, CDR1 is SGHDT and CDR2 is YYEEEE. The CDR3 runs to 16 residues. The V gene end was trimmed by 3 bases and the J gene end by 3 bases; junction bases not matched to a gene: 9. CDR3 sequence reads: CASSSDRGGGTDTQYF. In DNA form, the CDR3 reads TGTGCCAGCAGCTCCGACAGGGGAGGAGGGACAGATACGCAGTATTTT.

The chain carries TRBV10-2 and TRBJ1-1, with D uncertain. This CDR3 has 15 residues. Germline V CDR1 and CDR2: WSHSY, SAAADI. The ends were cut back, 7 bases at V and 1 base at J, with 16 bases in the middle. For the CDR3, the DNA is TGCGCCAGCACCGAAGGGTCCACTAGGAACACTGAAGCTTTCTTT. This sequence encodes CASTEGSTRNTEAFF.

The rearrangement joins TRBV4-3 to TRBJ2-4, with D perhaps assigned TRBD1 or TRBD2 (5 bases each). The CDR3 is 14 amino acids. V dropped 1 base and J dropped 9 bases, with 13 bases sitting between them. CDR1 is LGHNA and CDR2 is YSLEER in the germline V gene. The CDR3 coding sequence is TGCGCCAGCAGCCAAGCAGCAGGGAGCAGCATTCAGTACTTC. Protein: CASSQAAGSSIQYF.

The chain employs TRBV6-6 and TRBJ1-5; D is uncertain. Looked up from germline, CDR1 is MNHNY and CDR2 is SVGAGI (reference sequence). Deletions cut 4 bases from V and 2 bases from J, with 9 bases between. This CDR3 comprises 14 residues. The CDR3 loop reads CASSLREGNQPQHF. The CDR3 nucleotides are TGTGCCAGCAGTTTAAGGGAAGGCAATCAGCCCCAGCATTTT.

The gene calls are TRBV19 and TRBJ2-1, with 10 bases matching TRBD2. CDR3 length: 15 amino acids. The V gene's germline CDR1 is LNHDA and CDR2 SQIVND (reference sequence). Trimming at V came to 5 bases and at J to 4 bases, leaving 5 bases not matched to a gene. The CDR3 spells CASSPGTSVYNEQFF. The DNA for the CDR3 is TGTGCCAGTAGTCCTGGGACTAGCGTATACAATGAGCAGTTCTTC.

In this sample, this clone turned up a few times. CDR3 DNA sequence: TGTGCCTGGAGTTTGGGGATCACAGAGACCCAGTACTTC. Protein sequence: CAWSLGITETQYF. V and J are TRBV30 and TRBJ2-5; D gene uncertain. The CDR3 spans 13 residues. Trimming took 2 bases from V and 4 from J, leaving 11 bases between them. Germline V lookup: CDR1 GTSNPN, CDR2 SVGIG (reference sequence).

This chain uses TRBV6-1 with TRBJ2-3; either TRBD1 or TRBD2 may supply D (5 bases each). This CDR3 contains 13 residues. Germline lookup yields CDR1 MNHNS and CDR2 SASEGT. Trimming shortened V by 4 bases and J by 2 bases, and 7 bases separated the two germline ends. The CDR3 is CASSVGPTDTQYF. CDR3 in DNA: TGTGCCAGCAGTGTGGGACCCACAGATACGCAGTATTTT.

CDR3 sequence reads: CATSPGTVNNQPQHF. The CDR3 nucleotides read TGTGCCACCAGCCCAGGGACAGTTAACAATCAGCCCCAGCATTTT. The gene calls are TRBV15 and TRBJ1-5; the match to TRBD1 covers 7 bases. The V gene's germline CDR1 is LNHNV and CDR2 YYDKDF (reference sequence). The CDR3 extends over 15 amino acids. V lost 5 bases and J lost 3; bases outside the gene matches: 7. The variable domain in full, completed from reference TRBV15 and TRBJ1-5, reads DAMVIQNPRYQVTQFGKPVTLSCSQTLNHNVMYWYQQKSSQAPKLLFHYYDKDFNNEADTPDNFQSRRPNTSFCFLDIRSPGLGDTAMYLCATSPGTVNNQPQHFGDGTRLSIL.

The J gene is TRBJ2-2, the V gene TRBV23-1; 8 positions agree with TRBD1. TRBV23-1 is known as an ORF, though its function is uncertain. The V gene end was trimmed by 4 bases and the J gene end by 5 bases; junction bases not matched to a gene: 0. The CDR3 is made up of 13 amino acids. CDR3 DNA: TGCGCCAGCAGTCGGACAGGGACCGGGGAGCTGTTTTTT. Protein: CASSRTGTGELFF.

The chain has TRBV29-1 and TRBJ2-1; 7 nucleotides line up with TRBD1. The CDR3 covers 14 residues. The germline gives CDR1 SQVTM, CDR2 ANQGSEA. The ends lost 6 bases at V and 2 bases at J; junction bases unmatched: 7. The DNA for the CDR3 is TGCAGCGTCGGGACAGTGAATACCTACAATGAGCAGTTCTTC. Protein product: CSVGTVNTYNEQFF.

This clone has more than one count but fewer than ten. J is TRBJ1-1 and V is TRBV19; possibly TRBD1 for D (6 bases). Trimming shortened V by 5 bases and J by 4 bases, and 23 bases separated the two germline ends. This CDR3 has 17 residues. Per germline, CDR1 LNHDA and CDR2 SQIVND (reference sequence). The CDR3 protein is CASSRYDRFVVGTEAFF. Here the CDR3 DNA reads TGTGCCAGTAGTCGATACGACAGGTTTGTAGTCGGCACTGAAGCTTTCTTT.

V and J are TRBV30 and TRBJ1-3; TRBD1 matches 7 bases. This CDR3 contains 17 residues. The germline V gene encodes CDR1 GTSNPN and CDR2 SVGIG (reference sequence). V gave up 3 bases and J gave up 3 bases; unmatched junction bases: 14. The CDR3 DNA is TGTGCCTGGAGCCAACCCAATGGACAGGCCTTTGGAAACACCATATATTTT. Amino acid sequence: CAWSQPNGQAFGNTIYF.

This clone was detected once. CDR3 in DNA: TGCGCCAGCAGCTTGTCGGGACTTATGAACACTGAAGCTTTCTTT. Its translation is CASSLSGLMNTEAFF. This chain connects TRBV5-1 to TRBJ1-1; TRBD1 is a possible D gene (5 bases). The V end was cut by 1 base, the J end by 0 bases, with 10 bases between. Germline V CDR1 and CDR2: SGHRS, YFSETQ. The CDR3 is made up of 15 amino acids.